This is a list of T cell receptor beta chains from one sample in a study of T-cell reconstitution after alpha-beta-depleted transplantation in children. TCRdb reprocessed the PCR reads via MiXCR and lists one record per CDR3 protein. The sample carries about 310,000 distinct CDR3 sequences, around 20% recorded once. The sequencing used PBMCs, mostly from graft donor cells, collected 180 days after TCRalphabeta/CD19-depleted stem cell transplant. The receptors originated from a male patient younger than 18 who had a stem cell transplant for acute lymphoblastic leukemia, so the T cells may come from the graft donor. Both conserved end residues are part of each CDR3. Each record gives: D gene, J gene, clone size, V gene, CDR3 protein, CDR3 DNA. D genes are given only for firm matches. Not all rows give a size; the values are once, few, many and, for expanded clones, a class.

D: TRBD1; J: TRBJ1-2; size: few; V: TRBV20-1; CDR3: CSADGTGGANGYTF; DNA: TGCAGTGCTGACGGGACAGGGGGCGCTAATGGCTACACCTTC
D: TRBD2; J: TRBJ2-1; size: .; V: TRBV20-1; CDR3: CCAATGTSGRADYNEQFF; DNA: TGCTGTGCTGCCACCGGGACTAGCGGGAGGGCCGACTACAATGAGCAGTTCTTC
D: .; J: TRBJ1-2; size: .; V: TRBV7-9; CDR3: CASSLGSTAVGYGYTF; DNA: TGTGCCAGCAGCTTAGGCTCAACAGCCGTCGGCTATGGCTACACCTTC
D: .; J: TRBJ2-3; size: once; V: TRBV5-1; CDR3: CASSLEGKNAEYF; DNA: TGCGCCAGCAGCTTGGAGGGGAAAAACGCAGAGTATTTT
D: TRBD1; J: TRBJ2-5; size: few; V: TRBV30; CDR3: CAWRDRVAETQYF; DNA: TGTGCCTGGAGGGACAGGGTAGCAGAGACCCAGTACTTC
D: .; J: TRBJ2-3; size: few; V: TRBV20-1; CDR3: CSPGASVDTQYF; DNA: TGCAGCCCGGGCGCAAGTGTCGATACGCAGTATTTT
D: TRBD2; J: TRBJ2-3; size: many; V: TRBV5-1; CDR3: CASSSRLTGRPDTQYF; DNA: TGCGCCAGCAGCTCTAGGCTTACCGGGAGGCCAGATACGCAGTATTTT
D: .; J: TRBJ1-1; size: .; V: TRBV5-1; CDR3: CASSGGGTTEAFF; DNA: TGCGCCAGCAGCGGGGGAGGGACCACTGAAGCTTTCTTT
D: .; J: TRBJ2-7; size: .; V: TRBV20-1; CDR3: CSARRVFYEQYF; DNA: TGCAGTGCTAGGCGAGTTTTCTACGAGCAGTACTTC
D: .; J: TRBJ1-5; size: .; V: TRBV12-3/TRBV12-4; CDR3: CASSLRKGNQPQHF; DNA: TGTGCCAGCAGTTTAAGGAAGGGCAATCAGCCCCAGCATTTT
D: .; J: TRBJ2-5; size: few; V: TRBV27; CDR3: CASSLLTTGQPEIGTQYF; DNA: TGTGCCAGCAGTTTACTGACGACCGGGCAGCCGGAGATAGGGACCCAGTACTTC
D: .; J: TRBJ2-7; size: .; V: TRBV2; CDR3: CASSKTSGRQYF; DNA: TGTGCCAGCAGTAAGACTAGTGGTCGGCAGTACTTC
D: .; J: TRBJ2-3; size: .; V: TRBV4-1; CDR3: CASSQVRQLAQYF; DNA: TGCGCCAGCAGCCAAGTGCGCCAGCTTGCGCAGTATTTT
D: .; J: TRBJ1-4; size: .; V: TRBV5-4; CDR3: CASSLRPDRHNEKLFF; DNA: TGTGCCAGCAGCTTGCGCCCCGACAGGCATAATGAAAAACTGTTTTTT
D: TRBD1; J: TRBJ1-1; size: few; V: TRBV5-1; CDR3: CASSLYRGLTEAFF; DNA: TGCGCCAGCAGCTTGTACAGGGGACTCACTGAAGCTTTCTTT
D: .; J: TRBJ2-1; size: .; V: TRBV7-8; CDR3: CASSSPGGAARRNEQFF; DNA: TGTGCCAGCAGCTCTCCCGGAGGCGCGGCCAGGCGCAATGAGCAGTTCTTC
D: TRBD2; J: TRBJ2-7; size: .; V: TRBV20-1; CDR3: CSARDRLREGLEQYF; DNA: TGCAGTGCTAGAGATCGTTTGCGGGAGGGCCTGGAGCAGTACTTC
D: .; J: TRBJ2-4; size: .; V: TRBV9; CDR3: CASSATGLENIQYF; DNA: TGTGCCAGCAGCGCAACAGGGCTCGAAAACATTCAGTACTTC
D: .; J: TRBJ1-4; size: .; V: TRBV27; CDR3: CASSLIEKLFF; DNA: TGTGCCAGCAGTCTGATAGAAAAACTGTTTTTT
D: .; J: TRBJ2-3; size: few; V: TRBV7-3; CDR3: CASSLNGIRTDTQYF; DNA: TGTGCCAGCAGCTTAAACGGCATACGCACAGATACGCAGTATTTT
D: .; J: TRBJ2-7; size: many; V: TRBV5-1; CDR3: CASSLVRGNEQYF; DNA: TGCGCCAGCAGCTTGGTCCGGGGCAACGAGCAGTACTTC
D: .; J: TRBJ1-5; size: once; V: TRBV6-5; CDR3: CASSYGRHSNQPQHF; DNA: TGTGCCAGCAGTTACGGGAGGCATAGCAATCAGCCCCAGCATTTT
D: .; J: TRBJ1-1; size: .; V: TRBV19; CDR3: CASSIGGGQTFF; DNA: TGTGCCAGTAGTATTGGTGGCGGGCAAACTTTCTTT
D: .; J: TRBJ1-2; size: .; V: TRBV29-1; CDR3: CSVFGAGVVGYTF; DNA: TGCAGCGTCTTCGGGGCAGGGGTTGTAGGCTACACCTTC
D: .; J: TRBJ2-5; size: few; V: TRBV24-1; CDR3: CATPGTTQETQYF; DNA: TGTGCCACCCCGGGTACTACCCAAGAGACCCAGTACTTC
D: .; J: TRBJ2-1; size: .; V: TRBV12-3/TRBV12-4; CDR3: CASSFINEQFF; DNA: TGTGCCAGCAGTTTCATAAATGAGCAGTTCTTC
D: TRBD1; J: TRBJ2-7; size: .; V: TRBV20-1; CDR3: CSAKTGGIWGSYEQYF; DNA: TGCAGTGCTAAGACAGGGGGGATTTGGGGCTCCTACGAGCAGTACTTC
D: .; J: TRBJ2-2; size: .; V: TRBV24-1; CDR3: CATSAPDRDYTGELFF; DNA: TGTGCCACCAGTGCCCCTGACAGGGACTACACCGGGGAGCTGTTTTTT
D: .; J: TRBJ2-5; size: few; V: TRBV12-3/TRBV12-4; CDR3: CASRQNGGRQETQYF; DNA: TGTGCCAGCAGACAGAATGGGGGACGGCAAGAGACCCAGTACTTC
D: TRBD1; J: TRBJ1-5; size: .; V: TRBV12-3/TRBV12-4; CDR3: CASSLTGTPQPQHF; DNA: TGTGCCAGCAGCCTGACAGGGACCCCCCAGCCCCAGCATTTT
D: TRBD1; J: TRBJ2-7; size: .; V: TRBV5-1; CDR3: CASSWGTGKISYEQYF; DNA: TGCGCCAGCAGCTGGGGGACAGGGAAAATCTCCTACGAGCAGTACTTC
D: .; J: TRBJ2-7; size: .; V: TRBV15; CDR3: CATSSTGAKYEQYF; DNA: TGTGCCACCAGCTCCACTGGAGCGAAGTACGAGCAGTACTTC
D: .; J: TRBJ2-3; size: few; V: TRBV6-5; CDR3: CASSYSKGVDTQYF; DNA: TGTGCCAGCAGTTACTCGAAGGGTGTGGATACGCAGTATTTT
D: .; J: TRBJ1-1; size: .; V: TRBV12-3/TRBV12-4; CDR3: CASSLGGLSAFF; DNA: TGTGCCAGCAGTTTAGGCGGCTTGTCAGCTTTCTTT
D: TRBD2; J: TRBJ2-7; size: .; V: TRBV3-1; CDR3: CASSQGWAGDEQYF; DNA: TGTGCCAGCAGCCAAGGGTGGGCGGGAGACGAGCAGTACTTC
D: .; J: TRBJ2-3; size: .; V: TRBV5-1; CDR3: CASSLVVTSDTQYF; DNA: TGCGCCAGCAGCTTGGTGGTTACCTCTGATACGCAGTATTTT
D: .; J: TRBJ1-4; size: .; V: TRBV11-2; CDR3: CASSLEGPGLNEKLFF; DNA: TGTGCCAGCAGCTTAGAGGGACCAGGGCTAAATGAAAAACTGTTTTTT
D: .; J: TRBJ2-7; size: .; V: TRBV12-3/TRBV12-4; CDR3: CASSLRWGSYEQYF; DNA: TGTGCCAGCAGTTTAAGATGGGGGTCCTACGAGCAGTACTTC
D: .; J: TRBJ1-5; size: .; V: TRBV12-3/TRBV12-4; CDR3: CASSLRPILSNQPQHF; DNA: TGTGCCAGCAGTTTAAGACCGATCTTGAGCAATCAGCCCCAGCATTTT
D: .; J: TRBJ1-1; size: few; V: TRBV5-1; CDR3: CASSLGGVAGNTEAFF; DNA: TGCGCCAGCAGCTTGGGGGGGGTCGCAGGAAACACTGAAGCTTTCTTT
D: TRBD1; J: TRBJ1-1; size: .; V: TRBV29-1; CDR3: CSVGFQGARGTEAFF; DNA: TGCAGCGTTGGTTTTCAGGGGGCGAGGGGCACTGAAGCTTTCTTT
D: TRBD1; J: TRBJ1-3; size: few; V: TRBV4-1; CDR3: CASSHLQGGTGNTIYF; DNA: TGCGCCAGCAGCCACCTCCAGGGGGGAACTGGAAACACCATATATTTT
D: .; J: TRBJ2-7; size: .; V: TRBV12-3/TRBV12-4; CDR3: CASRPIPGLPSQRREQYF; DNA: TGTGCCAGCAGACCCATCCCGGGACTGCCCTCCCAGCGTAGAGAGCAGTACTTC
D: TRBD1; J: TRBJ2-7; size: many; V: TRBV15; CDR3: CATSREQGGPYEQYF; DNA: TGTGCCACCAGCAGAGAACAGGGGGGACCCTACGAGCAGTACTTC
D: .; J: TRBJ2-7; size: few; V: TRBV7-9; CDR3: CASSLALEQYF; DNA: TGTGCCAGCAGCTTAGCGCTGGAGCAGTACTTC
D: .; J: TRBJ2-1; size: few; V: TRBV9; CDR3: CASSVAGWGARNEQFF; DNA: TGTGCCAGCAGCGTAGCCGGTTGGGGCGCAAGAAATGAGCAGTTCTTC
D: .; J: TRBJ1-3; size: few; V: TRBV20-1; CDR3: CSGTRGAQSGNTIYF; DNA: TGCAGTGGCACCCGGGGGGCGCAATCTGGAAACACCATATATTTT
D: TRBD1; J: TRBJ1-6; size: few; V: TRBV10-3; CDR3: CAISYGTGNSPLHF; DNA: TGTGCCATCAGCTACGGGACAGGGAATTCACCCCTCCACTTT
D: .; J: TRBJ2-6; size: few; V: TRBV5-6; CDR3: CASSAGVRVSGANVLTF; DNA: TGTGCCAGCAGCGCCGGGGTCCGGGTCTCTGGGGCCAACGTCCTGACTTTC
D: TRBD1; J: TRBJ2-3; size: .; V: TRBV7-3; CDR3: CASSLRGTVGAFPSFQYF; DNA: TGTGCCAGCAGCTTAAGGGGGACAGTCGGCGCCTTTCCCTCCTTTCAGTATTTT
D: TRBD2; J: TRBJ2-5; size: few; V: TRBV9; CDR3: CASSGASGIQETQYF; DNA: TGTGCCAGCAGCGGCGCTAGCGGGATCCAAGAGACCCAGTACTTC
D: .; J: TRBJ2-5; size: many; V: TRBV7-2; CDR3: CASSFYRYQETQYF; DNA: TGTGCCAGCAGCTTCTACCGGTACCAAGAGACCCAGTACTTC
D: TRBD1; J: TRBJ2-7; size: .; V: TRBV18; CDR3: CASSQETGSYEQYF; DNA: TGTGCCAGCTCGCAGGAGACAGGGTCCTACGAGCAGTACTTC
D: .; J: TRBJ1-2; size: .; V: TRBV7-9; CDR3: CASSLVSHTYGYTF; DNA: TGTGCCAGCAGCTTAGTGAGTCATACGTATGGCTACACCTTC
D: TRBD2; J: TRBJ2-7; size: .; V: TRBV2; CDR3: CASSDRTLAGGRPYEQYF; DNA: TGTGCCAGCAGTGACCGAACCTTAGCGGGAGGGCGTCCCTACGAGCAGTACTTC
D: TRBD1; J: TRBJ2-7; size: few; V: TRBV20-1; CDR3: CSATNPGTGAYEQYF; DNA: TGCAGTGCTACCAATCCCGGGACAGGGGCTTACGAGCAGTACTTC
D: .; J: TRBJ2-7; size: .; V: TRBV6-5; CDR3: CASSYNRVTYEQYF; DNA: TGTGCCAGCAGTTACAACAGGGTAACCTACGAGCAGTACTTC
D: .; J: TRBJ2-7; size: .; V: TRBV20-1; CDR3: CSASGGSAYEQYF; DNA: TGCAGTGCTTCCGGAGGTTCAGCCTACGAGCAGTACTTC
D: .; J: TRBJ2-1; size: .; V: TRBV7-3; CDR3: CASSLTQTRTNEQFF; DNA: TGTGCCAGCAGCTTAACGCAGACTAGAACCAATGAGCAGTTCTTC
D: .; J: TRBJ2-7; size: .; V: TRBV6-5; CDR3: CASSYVGSLHEQYF; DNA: TGTGCCAGCAGTTACGTAGGCAGCCTCCACGAGCAGTACTTC